This TCR beta chain was documented in a study of blood T cell repertoires in COVID-19. Study background: Acute and convalescent COVID-19 specimens originated in the United States, Italy and Spain. PBMCs, B-cell-depleted T cells, or T cells were the source of the cDNA or gDNA that made up the material.

This clone was seen a few times. TCRdb's copy holds only in-frame clones and misses some; the assay was immunoSEQ multiplex PCR. The sample has about 130,000 clones, 85% to 90% seen once; the top ten hold roughly 18%. The sample taken for sequencing was peripheral blood. The sequence derives from a man in his fifties or sixties with active or convalescent COVID-19.

The CDR3 protein is CASRKDRGPPLHF. The DNA for the CDR3 is TGCGCCAGCAGGAAGGACAGGGGGCCCCCCCTCCACTTT. This chain connects TRBV5-1 to TRBJ1-6; 11 nucleotides line up with TRBD1. Germline values: CDR1 SGHRS, CDR2 YFSETQ. Trimming took 5 bases from V and 13 from J; bases not matched to a gene: 5. The CDR3 sequence is 13 residues long.